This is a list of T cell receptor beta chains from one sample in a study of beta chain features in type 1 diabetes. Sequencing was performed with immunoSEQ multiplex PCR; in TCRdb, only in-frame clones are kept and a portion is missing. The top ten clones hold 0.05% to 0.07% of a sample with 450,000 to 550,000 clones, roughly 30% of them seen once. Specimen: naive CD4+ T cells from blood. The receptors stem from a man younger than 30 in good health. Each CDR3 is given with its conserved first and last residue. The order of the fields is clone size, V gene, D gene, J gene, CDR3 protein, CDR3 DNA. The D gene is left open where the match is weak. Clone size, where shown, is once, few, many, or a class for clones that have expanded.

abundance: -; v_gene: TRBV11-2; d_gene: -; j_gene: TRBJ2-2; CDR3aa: CASSWIRGTGELFF; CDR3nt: TGTGCCAGCAGCTGGATCAGGGGCACCGGGGAGCTGTTTTTT
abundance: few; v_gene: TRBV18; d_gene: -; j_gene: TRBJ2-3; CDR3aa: CASSPSTGTDTQYF; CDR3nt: TGTGCCAGCTCACCATCGACGGGGACAGATACGCAGTATTTT
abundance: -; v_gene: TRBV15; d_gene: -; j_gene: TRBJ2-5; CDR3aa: CATSRGAETQYF; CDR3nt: TGTGCCACCAGCAGGGGCGCGGAGACCCAGTACTTC
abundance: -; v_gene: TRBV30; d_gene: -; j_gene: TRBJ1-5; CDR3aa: CALNVDSNQPQHF; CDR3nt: TGTGCCTTAAACGTGGATAGCAATCAGCCCCAGCATTTT
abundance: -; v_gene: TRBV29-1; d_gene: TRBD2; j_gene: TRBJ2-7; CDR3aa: CSVAPRLAGDPSYEQYF; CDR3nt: TGCAGCGTTGCTCCCAGACTAGCGGGAGACCCCTCCTACGAGCAGTACTTC
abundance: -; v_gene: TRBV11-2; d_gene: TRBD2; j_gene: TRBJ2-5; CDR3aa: CASSLRGAGARETQYF; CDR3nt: TGTGCCAGCAGCTTACGCGGGGCGGGAGCCCGCGAGACCCAGTACTTC
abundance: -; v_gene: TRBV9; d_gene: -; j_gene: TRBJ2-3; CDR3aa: CASRRGSGKTLSTDTQYF; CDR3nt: TGTGCCAGCAGGCGGGGTAGCGGAAAAACCCTTAGCACAGATACGCAGTATTTT
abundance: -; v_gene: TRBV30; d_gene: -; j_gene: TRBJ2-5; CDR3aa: CAWSVLEETQYF; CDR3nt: TGTGCCTGGAGTGTACTGGAAGAGACCCAGTACTTC
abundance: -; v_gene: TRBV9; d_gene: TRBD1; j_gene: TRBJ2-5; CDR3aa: CASSAVPDRGIETQYF; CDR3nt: TGTGCCAGCAGCGCCGTCCCGGACAGGGGGATAGAGACCCAGTACTTC
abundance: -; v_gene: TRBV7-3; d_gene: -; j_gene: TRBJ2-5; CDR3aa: CASSLIPQTGTQYF; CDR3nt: TGTGCCAGCAGCTTAATACCCCAAACTGGGACCCAGTACTTC
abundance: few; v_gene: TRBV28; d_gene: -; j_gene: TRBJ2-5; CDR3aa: CASSRTAETQYF; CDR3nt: TGTGCCAGCAGCCGGACAGCTGAGACCCAGTACTTC
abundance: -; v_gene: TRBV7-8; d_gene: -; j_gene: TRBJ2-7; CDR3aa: CASSHSGQSSYEQYF; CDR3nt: TGTGCCAGCAGCCATAGCGGTCAGAGCTCCTACGAGCAGTACTTC
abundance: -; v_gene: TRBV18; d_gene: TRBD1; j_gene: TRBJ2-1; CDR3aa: CASSLGTGFNEQFF; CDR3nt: TGTGCCAGCTCACTCGGGACAGGCTTCAATGAGCAGTTCTTC
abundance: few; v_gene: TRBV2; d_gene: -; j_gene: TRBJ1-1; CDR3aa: CASSIQGVNTEAFF; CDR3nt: TGTGCCAGCAGCATTCAAGGGGTGAACACTGAAGCTTTCTTT